This entry describes one TCR beta chain. Its target antigen remains unknown. Base-call qualities are not available, and no considerably larger clone is one nucleotide away. The sample is drawn from a study of cytomegalovirus exposure and HLA in healthy donors listed by TCRdb under 2017. Background on the whole study: According to an earlier analysis of 550 to 700 of the donors, 150 million to 200 million T cells yielded roughly 110 million unique TCR beta sequences and approximately 280 Gb of sequence data. Approximately 300 gigabases of sequencing data and around 85 million unique TCR sequences made up an early release that covered roughly 670 HLA-typed donors. Across approximately 400 genotyped donors of the cohort, an average of approximately 240,000 unique TCR beta nucleotide sequences per donor were sequenced, and around 19% of those sequences were non-productive. Among the roughly 390 genotyped donors, around 81% belonged to the genetic ancestry cluster associated with self-reported Caucasian donors. High-throughput TCR immunosequencing, statistical association of individual TCRs with disease status, and machine learning were combined to predict cytomegalovirus infection status. In a later analysis, previously published TCR beta repertoires from 670 or so donors were re-analyzed and high-resolution HLA genotyping was added so that TCR occurrence patterns could be studied. Four or five DR-DQ haplotypes were treated as single units for association and clustering because of strong linkage in the cohort. All discovery cohort repertoires had been generated using a single sequencing platform. Both class I and class II loci were covered by HLA typing, at four-digit resolution. A separate validation cohort of approximately 120 different subjects was used in addition to the 666-subject first cohort. An earlier analysis of 587 of the donors applied high-throughput TCR beta sequencing to assess whether each TCR beta V gene segment acted as functional or pseudogenic. Genome-wide SNP genotypes for about 60% of the roughly 700 donors were used in a later genetic analysis, which treated that subset as a discovery cohort. Using immunosequencing, the study profiled T cell repertoires from 500 to 800 subjects and related those repertoires to cytomegalovirus serostatus. Rather than using new phenotypic data, the later analysis identified candidate immune exposures from TCR beta sequences and from how often those sequences occurred across donors. Donor age, sex, ethnicity and CMV serostatus were compiled alongside the repertoire data. The aim of the study was to test whether cataloging public T cell receptors could identify signatures of past pathogen exposure. Typing coverage varied by locus: about 629-630 donors for A, B, C, DRB1 and DQB1; roughly 500 for DQA1; more than 600 for DPA1; 450 to 480 for DPB1.

The cohort consisted of 600 or so healthy bone marrow donors. At the time of sampling, all cohort members were nominally healthy, though unrecorded immune exposures were likely present. The donor was CMV seropositive and was included in the group of 290 or so seropositive cohort members. A peripheral blood sample was collected from each donor, and TCR beta sequencing was performed on peripheral blood mononuclear cells. The Qiagen DNeasy Blood Extraction Kit was used to extract genomic DNA from the blood cell samples. Receptors were amplified or captured by the immunoSEQ multiplex PCR assay. For the multiplex PCR, a mixture combining 60 forward primers for TCR Vbeta segments and 13 reverse primers for TCR Jbeta segments was used. Amplification of the CDR3 region of rearranged TCR beta genes was performed with a multiplex PCR assay on genomic DNA. The amplified TCR beta libraries were sequenced on the Illumina HiSeq System as 87-base-pair reads. On the authors' methods: In a later analysis, about 80 million unique TCR beta chains were counted across the 650 to 700 repertoires, and around 10 million of these chains were shared by at least two donors. To remove PCR and sequencing errors, raw reads were error-corrected and collapsed into unique sequences using a nearest-neighbor algorithm that merged closely related sequences. To assign V, D and J gene segments, CDR3 sequences were aligned to IMGT reference sequences. For a sequence to be retained, at least a six-nucleotide match to both a V gene segment and a J gene segment was required. A rearrangement counted as productive if the CDR3 had no stop codons and remained in frame with V and J, and every other rearrangement counted as non-productive. Following IMGT convention, CDR3 was defined as the stretch from the second conserved V-encoded cysteine to the conserved J-encoded phenylalanine. Sequences without an unambiguous match to a single V gene segment were excluded from the earlier analysis of almost 600 of the donors. In an earlier analysis of a few hundred of the donors, a V segment was called functional when productive rearrangements were above 56.7%, and segregating when the standard deviation between donors exceeded 5%. A statistical classification framework was developed to diagnose cytomegalovirus status using the catalog of TCR beta chain sequences. In a later analysis, TCR nucleotide sequences were compared against IMGT/GENE-DB human TR gene sequences so that V and J genes could be assigned. A later analysis assigned CDR3 sequences and most-parsimonious VDJ recombination scenarios with the TCRdist pipeline. In a later analysis, each TCR beta chain was defined by its CDR3 amino acid sequence together with its V-gene family, and reads lacking a unique V-gene family were excluded. In a later analysis, 500 to 700 highly shared, low-generation-probability nucleotide sequences were removed to address suspected cross-contamination and a sequencing artifact. For each public chain, a later analysis derived a clonal expansion index from normalized ranks of inferred template counts within each repertoire. Generation probabilities in a later analysis came from a VDJ recombination model fitted to out-of-frame rearrangements, and those results were checked against IGoR. In a later analysis, hypergeometric tests were used to score TCR-TCR, TCR-HLA and TCR-CMV co-occurrence, with a repertoire-size bias correction applied to TCR pairs. A later analysis estimated false discovery rates by permuting HLA or CMV assignments 20 times. In a later analysis, co-occurring TCRs were grouped using DBSCAN, with TCRdist sequence similarity added in when clustering inside HLA-allele-positive subsets. Repertoires with fewer than 30,000 or more than 120,000 public chains were left out of co-occurrence clustering, as were a few repertoires with anomalous nucleotide sharing. TCRdb stores this immuneACCESS table with in-frame sequences only. Part of the clones is absent; in the studies checked, under half of the shortfall reflects unresolved V genes, and no reason is known for the rest. From that table come the V and J calls and clone size; the DNA was used to work out D and trimming. A total of about 150,000 clones appear in this sample, about 80% of them only once. The ten most abundant clones make up about 6.1% of the sample.

Study-level results and caveats: The earlier analysis of 587 of the donors excluded some 15 rarely observed V segments, including chromosome 9 orphons, because counts were too low. When HLA alleles, especially DR and DQ, strongly co-occurred, attributing TCR associations to individual alleles was difficult. Immune exposure information for the cohort was limited to CMV serostatus. In an earlier analysis of fewer than 750 of the donors, most TCR beta V segments were observed in productive rearrangements about 90% or about 30% of the time, broadly matching IMGT annotations. Most CMV-associated TCR beta chains appeared to be HLA-restricted in a later analysis, and the HLA associations seemed to be driven largely by CMV exposure. Correlated functional status among segregating V segments might be attributable to linkage disequilibrium, but an unknown experimental factor could not be ruled out. The cohort was sequenced for TCR beta chains only, and without alpha or paired-chain data the features that could be detected were limited. In the study, 150 to 200 TCR beta chains were listed as associated with cytomegalovirus. Compared with equally common non-associated chains, HLA-associated TCR beta chains in a later analysis were more clonally expanded and had lower generation probabilities. A cluster of highly shared sequence variants was judged likely to represent a technical artifact of the sequencing pipeline. Some IMGT-functional V segments, including TRBV6-2 and TRBV6-3, could not be told apart with the 87-base-pair reads, so those segments were excluded. Sequencing depth was assumed to be roughly uniform across donors in the presence/absence analyses, though that assumption may not hold. V-gene and J-gene trimming of TCR beta chains was associated with a missense DCLRE1C variant in a later genetic analysis, and the association was replicated in an independent cohort. Because HLA typing was missing for some donors at each locus, association tests included only the typed subset. Cytomegalovirus status was reported to be diagnosed by the classifier with high specificity and sensitivity in both the original and validation cohorts. In vitro tests confirmed that a few of the cytomegalovirus-associated TCR beta chains recognize cytomegalovirus antigens. In a later analysis, 15,000 to 20,000 TCR beta sequences were associated with specific HLA alleles at a false discovery rate of 0.05. A further reported finding was that TCR beta sequences accurately predicted the HLA-A and HLA-B alleles for most subjects in the first cohort. Several of the top co-occurrence clusters appeared to be linked to parvovirus B19, influenza, CMV and Epstein-Barr virus, according to a later analysis. Most TCR sequences were observed very rarely across donors, whereas some public TCRs were present in many individuals. According to the authors, the approach could potentially be generalized to other disease states and immunological phenotypes. In a later genetic analysis, fewer N-insertions in productive TCRs were reported among donors in an Asian-associated ancestry cluster than the roughly 670-donor mean. In a later analysis, the rate of TCR association differed among HLA loci, with DRB1 alleles having the most associated TCRs and HLA-C alleles having the fewest.

Ends trimmed: V by 6 bases, J by 7 bases; bases unmatched to a gene: 4. From its cysteine to its phenylalanine, the CDR3 spans 14 amino acids. This entry keeps only the CDR3 DNA: 42 bases, framed from base 1. The germline V gene provides CDR1 MNHEY and CDR2 SVGAGI. Sequenced material: PBMCs. This TCR was recovered from a woman aged 45-65 years in good health and CMV-seropositive. The chain joins TRBV6-5 to TRBJ1-6; 9 middle bases align to TRBD1. The DNA sequence is TGTGCCAGCAGATCCGGGACAGGGAATTCACCCCTCCACTTT. Protein translation: CASRSGTGNSPLHF.